The next 22 T cell receptor beta chains were all read from a single sample in a study of response to subunit inactivated influenza vaccine. Via MiXCR, TCRdb re-called the RT-PCR reads, giving one row per CDR3 protein. Among under 750,000 distinct CDR3 sequences, about 10% were seen once, and the ten largest hold roughly 10%. The starting material was PBMCs from blood, obtained on the day of vaccination. The receptors originated from a man aged 50 to 59 who received an inactivated influenza vaccine.

This clonotype was counted only a few times. This chain uses TRBV7-2 with TRBJ1-3; D remains ambiguous. Germline V gene sequence: CDR1 SGHTA, CDR2 FQGNSA. V lost 7 bases and J lost 4, with 17 bases in between. This CDR3 contains 15 residues. In nucleotides, the CDR3 is TGTGCCAGCACCAGGATCCATGGGGTGGGAAACACCATATATTTT. Translating gives CASTRIHGVGNTIYF.

In its sample, this clonotype was seen a few times. The chain employs TRBV3-1 and TRBJ1-2; no reliable D call. CDR3 size: 14 residues. Germline assignment: CDR1 LGHDT and CDR2 YNNKEL (reference sequence). V lost 4 bases, J lost 4 bases, and 13 bases lay in between. The DNA of the CDR3 is TGTGCCAGCAGCCCTAAGAGCCCAATCTATGGCTACACCTTC. As protein: CASSPKSPIYGYTF.

This clonotype was seen more than once but under ten times. V usage is TRBV12-3 or TRBV12-4 and J usage is TRBJ1-1; D possibly corresponds to TRBD1 (5 bases). Trimming pared 6 bases from V and 1 base from J, leaving 9 bases between. The CDR3 is 13 residues long. CDR3 coding DNA: TGTGCCAGCAGAATCAGGGCGAACACTGAAGCTTTCTTT. This gives the protein CASRIRANTEAFF.

V and J are TRBV20-1 and TRBJ2-1, with 14 positions matching TRBD2. CDR1 DFQATT and CDR2 SNEGSKA come from the germline V gene (reference sequence). V shed 4 bases, J shed 1 base, and the junction held 9 bases outside the gene matches. The CDR3 length is 18 residues. CDR3 nucleotides: TGCAGTGCTACTCAGACTAGCGGGAGGGCCTGGTCCTACAATGAGCAGTTCTTC. Encoded protein: CSATQTSGRAWSYNEQFF.

Comment on this clonotype: One junction end does not reproduce the germline sequence, and a read error may be involved. V and J are TRBV7-8 and TRBJ2-2, with D possibly being TRBD1 (5 bases). The germline CDR1 and CDR2 sequences are SGHVS and FQNEAQ. CDR3 length: 15 amino acids. CDR3 nucleotide sequence: TGCACCTCAGTAGTCGGCAGGGCGTACACCGGGGAGCTGTTTTTT. This gives the protein CTSVVGRAYTGELFF.

This clonotype has only a few counts. The chain's CDR3 is CSADRGRSGELFF. CDR3 DNA sequence: TGCAGCGCAGACAGGGGGAGGTCCGGGGAGCTGTTTTTT. The chain employs TRBV29-1 and TRBJ2-2, with TRBD1 matching over 9 bases. Germline V lookup: CDR1 SQVTM, CDR2 ANQGSEA. The CDR3 extends over 13 amino acids. With 7 bases clipped from V and 6 bases from J, the junction kept 6 bases outside the gene matches.

This clonotype was counted only a few times. The V gene is TRBV12-3 or TRBV12-4, the J gene TRBJ2-6; weak D call: TRBD1 (5 bases). The germline V and J ends were trimmed by 5 bases and 1 base, with 15 bases remaining between them. The CDR3 sequence is 17 residues long. This chain's CDR3 is CASSPRASESGANVLTF. The CDR3 DNA reads as TGTGCCAGCAGTCCCAGGGCCTCAGAGTCTGGGGCCAACGTCCTGACTTTC.

The chain carries TRBV4-3 and TRBJ1-6; D not resolved. Trimming cost V 4 bases and J 7 bases, with 14 bases left between them. This CDR3 has 15 residues. Germline CDR1 is LGHNA and CDR2 is YSLEER. In DNA, the CDR3 is TGCGCCAGCAGCCTAACCAGGAATTCCAATTCACCCCTCCACTTT. It encodes CASSLTRNSNSPLHF.

This clonotype has more than one count but fewer than ten. V and J are TRBV6-5 and TRBJ2-5, with TRBD1 matching 8 bases. CDR1 and CDR2 from the germline V gene are MNHEY and SVGAGI. CDR3 length equals 15 residues. The junction had 6 bases not matched to a gene; V was cut back by 3 bases and J by 3 bases. The CDR3 spells CASSYSGQGKETQYF. CDR3 coding DNA: TGTGCCAGCAGTTATAGCGGACAGGGTAAAGAGACCCAGTACTTC.

This sequence joins TRBV28 and TRBJ2-7; 7 nucleotides line up with TRBD2. The J segment lost 5 bases and the V segment lost 3 bases, leaving 4 bases of the junction unmatched. The germline V gene has CDR1 MDHEN and CDR2 SYDVKM. CDR3 size: 13 residues. The CDR3 loop reads CASSFVGGHEQYF. CDR3 DNA: TGTGCCAGCAGTTTTGTGGGAGGGCACGAGCAGTACTTC.

This clonotype has just a few counts. The chain recombines TRBV19 with TRBJ2-7, with D possibly matching TRBD2 (6 bases). V was trimmed by 1 base and J by 5 bases, leaving 15 bases between them. CDR3 length: 15 amino acids. Per the germline V gene, CDR1 is LNHDA and CDR2 is SQIVND (reference sequence). Here the CDR3 DNA reads TGTGCCAGTAGTATAGGGGGGGTACAGGACAACGAGCAGTACTTC. Its translation: CASSIGGVQDNEQYF. The entire variable domain, with the rest obtained from reference TRBV19 and TRBJ2-7, is as follows: DGGITQSPKYLFRKEGQNVTLSCEQNLNHDAMYWYRQDPGQGLRLIYYSQIVNDFQKGDIAEGYSVSREKKESFPLTVTSAQKNPTAFYLCASSIGGVQDNEQYFGPGTRLTVT.

This clonotype was seen a handful of times. The chain has TRBV12-3 or TRBV12-4 and TRBJ2-1, with D maybe TRBD1 (6 bases). There are 14 residues in the CDR3. V lost 6 bases and J 5 bases, leaving 14 bases between the germline ends. Here the CDR3 DNA reads TGTGCCAGCAGCAAGAGCGGACAGAACAATGAGCAGTTCTTC. Its protein is CASSKSGQNNEQFF.

The chain has TRBV7-2 and TRBJ1-5, with D unclear. The CDR3 covers 12 residues. Germline assignment: CDR1 SGHTA and CDR2 FQGNSA. Trimming shortened V by 5 bases and J by 8 bases, and 10 bases separated the two germline ends. Written as DNA, the CDR3 is TGTGCCAGCAGCACCCAATTGAAGCCCCAGCATTTT. It encodes CASSTQLKPQHF.

This clonotype was seen a handful of times. The rearrangement uses TRBV4-1 and TRBJ2-6, with TRBD1 as a possible D gene (5 bases). This CDR3 contains 15 residues. V lost 1 base, J lost 4 bases, and 8 bases lay in between. Germline V lookup: CDR1 MGHRA, CDR2 YSYEKL. The DNA for the CDR3 is TGCGCCAGCAGCCAAGGGGGCTTGGGGGCCAACGTCCTGACTTTC. Protein product: CASSQGGLGANVLTF.

This clonotype was found a few times. The chain has TRBV12-3 or TRBV12-4 and TRBJ2-5; D not certain. The germline V and J ends were trimmed by 4 bases and 2 bases, with 11 bases remaining between them. This CDR3 is 14 amino acids long. The CDR3: CASSSGMKQETQYF. The CDR3 bases are TGTGCCAGCAGTTCCGGCATGAAACAAGAGACCCAGTACTTC.

As for this clonotype: This CDR3 is missing its conserved last phenylalanine or tryptophan, likely due to a read error. V is TRBV7-4 and J is TRBJ2-1; 11 nucleotides match TRBD2. This CDR3 is built from 14 residues. With V trimmed by 1 base and J by 10 bases, 3 bases remained unmatched. From germline, CDR1 is SGHVT and CDR2 SQSDAQ. The CDR3 protein is CASSLGLAGREQFS. The CDR3, as DNA: TGTGCCAGCAGCTTAGGACTAGCGGGGCGGGAGCAGTTCTCC.

This clonotype has a single count. The chain joins TRBV5-6 to TRBJ2-1, with D possibly being TRBD1 (6 bases). The CDR3 is 14 residues long. In germline, CDR1 is SGHDT, CDR2 YYEEEE. V gave up 4 bases and J gave up 6 bases, with 14 bases separating them. CDR3 residues: CASSLRGFCNEQFF. CDR3 in DNA: TGTGCCAGCAGCCTCAGGGGCTTCTGCAATGAGCAGTTCTTC. Looking up the rest from reference TRBV5-6 and TRBJ2-1 gives the full variable domain: DAGVTQSPTHLIKTRGQQVTLRCSPKSGHDTVSWYQQALGQGPQFIFQYYEEEERQRGNFPDRFSGHQFPNYSSELNVNALLLGDSALYLCASSLRGFCNEQFFGPGTRLTVL.

In its sample, this clonotype was seen many times. This chain connects TRBV6-6 to TRBJ1-1; the D is unclear. V gave up 11 bases and J gave up 6 bases, with 13 bases separating them. This CDR3 contains 11 residues. The germline CDR1 and CDR2 sequences are MNHNY and SVGAGI (reference sequence). The CDR3 DNA reads TGTGCCTCCGAGGCGGCTCCTGAAGCTTTCTTT. Amino acids: CASEAAPEAFF.

This clonotype was picked up one time. The CDR3 protein is CASSFGRSGANVLTF. In DNA, the CDR3 is TGTGCCAGCAGTTTCGGCAGATCTGGGGCCAACGTCCTGACTTTC. This chain joins TRBV12-3 or TRBV12-4 and TRBJ2-6; D remains unclear. The CDR3 has 15 residues. V lost 3 bases, J lost 1 base, and 7 bases lay in between.

There are a few counts of this clonotype. The V and J genes are TRBV6-2 or TRBV6-3 and TRBJ1-6; D not resolved. CDR1 and CDR2 from the germline V gene are MNHEY and SVGEGT. V was clipped by 7 bases and J by 6 bases, with 13 bases between them. The CDR3 length is 14 residues. The CDR3 region has the DNA TGTGCCAGCATCAACGGGCAGTTTAATTCACCCCTCCACTTT. Translating gives CASINGQFNSPLHF.

Concerning this clonotype: At one of its ends the junction is not consistent with the germline gene, which may arise from a read error. This chain connects TRBV4-2 to TRBJ2-7; tentative D call: TRBD2 (5 bases). This CDR3 has 16 amino acids. Per germline, CDR1 LGHNA and CDR2 YNFKEQ. Here the CDR3 reads CASSPSGLRRSYKQYF. The CDR3 DNA reads as TGTGCCAGCAGCCCTTCCGGACTCCGGAGGTCCTACAAGCAGTACTTC.

The V gene is TRBV20-1, the J gene TRBJ2-1, with D perhaps TRBD2 (6 bases). CDR3 length equals 16 residues. Looked up from germline, CDR1 is DFQATT and CDR2 is SNEGSKA (reference sequence). Trimming took off 0 bases at V and 0 bases at J, with 12 bases between the two ends. The CDR3 is CSARDAIGSSYNEQFF. In DNA form, the CDR3 reads TGCAGTGCTAGAGATGCGATCGGGAGCTCCTACAATGAGCAGTTCTTC.